A single sample is the source of the 32 T cell receptor beta chains below, sequenced in a study of OX40 agonist ivuxolimab in advanced cancers. The method was immunoSEQ multiplex PCR; TCRdb's version includes in-frame clones alone and lacks a portion of them. The data hold 58,000 or so clones, with around 86% observed a single time. This material consisted of CD4+ or CD8+ T cells sorted from blood, taken in a trial of the OX40 agonist ivuxolimab. The receptors come from an adult with an advanced solid tumor such as melanoma, head and neck, liver or kidney cancer.

V and J are TRBV7-9 and TRBJ2-6, with 15 positions matching TRBD2. With 5 bases clipped from V and 1 base from J, the junction kept 3 bases outside the gene matches. Germline values: CDR1 SEHNR, CDR2 FQNEAQ (reference sequence). The CDR3 is 18 amino acids. The CDR3: CASSPGLAGGSGANVLTF. Written as DNA, the CDR3 is TGTGCCAGCAGCCCGGGACTAGCGGGAGGATCTGGGGCCAACGTCCTGACTTTC.

The chain recombines TRBV27 with TRBJ2-1; weak D call: TRBD2 (7 bases). The germline V gene has CDR1 MNHEY and CDR2 SMNVEV (reference sequence). V lost 6 bases and J lost 10, with 16 bases in between. This CDR3 has 13 amino acids. The CDR3 DNA sequence: TGTGCCAGCAGCCCCGGGGGGCGGAGGGAGCAGTTCTTC. It specifies CASSPGGRREQFF.

This clone was seen only once. Distinct nucleotide sequences in the sample also encode this CDR3. The chain employs TRBV5-1 and TRBJ1-2; tentatively, D is TRBD1 (6 bases). Germline CDR1 reads SGHRS; CDR2 reads YFSETQ. V was pared by 1 base and J by 8 bases, with 18 bases between. The CDR3 is 15 residues long. The chain's CDR3 is CASSLRGDGGLGYTF. The CDR3 region has the DNA TGCGCCAGCAGCTTGCGCGGGGACGGGGGGCTGGGCTACACCTTC.

The J gene is TRBJ1-1, the V gene TRBV6-6; TRBD1 matches 8 bases. The germline gives CDR1 MNHNY, CDR2 SVGAGI (reference sequence). The CDR3 spans 16 residues. The V and J ends lost 0 bases and 1 base, in that order; junction bases with no gene match: 4. CDR3 DNA: TGTGCCAGCAGTTACTCTGACGGGACAGGGAACACTGAAGCTTTCTTT. Amino acids: CASSYSDGTGNTEAFF.

This clone was detected only a few times. The CDR3 DNA sequence: TGTGCCAGCAGCCGATCCAGGGGCAGCTATGGCTACACCTTC. As protein: CASSRSRGSYGYTF. The chain couples TRBV14 to TRBJ1-2; weak D call: TRBD1 (6 bases). The CDR3 runs 14 residues. Germline CDR1 and CDR2: SGHDN and FVKESK. V was cut by 4 bases and J by 4 bases, with 13 bases left in between.

The chain is built from TRBV6-5 and TRBJ2-7; 11 nucleotides line up with TRBD1. This CDR3 is built from 16 residues. Germline trimming cut 2 bases from V and 3 bases from J; bases unmatched to any gene: 6. Looked up from germline, CDR1 is MNHEY and CDR2 is SVGAGI. The chain's CDR3 is CASSYPTGTGGYEQYF. The DNA for the CDR3 is TGTGCCAGCAGTTACCCGACCGGGACAGGGGGCTACGAGCAGTACTTC.

The V call is TRBV6-5, the J call TRBJ1-6; tentative D call: TRBD1 (5 bases). The ends were cut back, 4 bases at V and 9 bases at J, with 10 bases in the middle. The CDR3 length is 13 residues. Germline loops: CDR1 MNHEY, CDR2 SVGAGI. The CDR3: CASSSRDGSPLHF. CDR3 nucleotides: TGTGCCAGCAGTTCCAGGGATGGTTCACCCCTCCACTTT.

This clone occurred once. This chain connects TRBV5-1 to TRBJ2-7; tentative D call: TRBD2 (6 bases). Trimming pared 3 bases from V and 0 bases from J, leaving 13 bases between. This CDR3 has 15 amino acids. The V gene's germline CDR1 is SGHRS and CDR2 YFSETQ. The DNA for the CDR3 is TGCGCCAGCAGCTGGGTTAGCGGCAGCTCCTACGAGCAGTACTTC. Translation gives CASSWVSGSSYEQYF.

A few counts support this clone. The J gene is TRBJ1-1, the V gene TRBV6-5; the D gene is possibly TRBD1 (5 bases). The germline V gene encodes CDR1 MNHEY and CDR2 SVGAGI. Trimming cost V 4 bases and J 1 base, with 10 bases left between them. The CDR3 has 14 amino acids. CDR3 region: CASSSGRGNTEAFF. CDR3 coding DNA: TGTGCCAGCAGTTCTGGGAGGGGGAACACTGAAGCTTTCTTT.

This rearrangement joins TRBV28 to TRBJ1-3; tentative D call: TRBD1 (5 bases). This CDR3 comprises 13 residues. Trimming removed 5 bases at V and 10 bases at J, with 15 bases between. The germline gives CDR1 MDHEN, CDR2 SYDVKM. This CDR3 is CASSGGTGGTIYF. In DNA form, the CDR3 reads TGTGCCAGCAGTGGGGGGACCGGGGGGACCATATATTTT.

A single count supports this clone. This chain links TRBV29-1 with TRBJ1-3; TRBD1 matches 7 bases. This CDR3 has 12 amino acids. Germline V CDR1 and CDR2: SQVTM, ANQGSEA. V was pared by 5 bases and J by 4 bases, with 2 bases of the junction left unmatched. The CDR3 coding sequence is TGCAGCGTTCGGGACAGAGGAAACACCATATATTTT. Its protein is CSVRDRGNTIYF. Supplemented by reference TRBV29-1 and TRBJ1-3, the full variable domain reads SAVISQKPSRDICQRGTSLTIQCQVDSQVTMMFWYRQQPGQSLTLIATANQGSEATYESGFVIDKFPISRPNLTFSTLTVSNMSPEDSSIYLCSVRDRGNTIYFGEGSWLTVV.

The chain couples TRBV19 to TRBJ1-5; perhaps TRBD1 as D (6 bases). V lost 6 bases, J lost 12 bases, and 18 bases lay in between. This CDR3 has 13 residues. CDR1 and CDR2 from the germline V gene are LNHDA and SQIVND (reference sequence). This CDR3 is CASSRNLGQSQHF. Here the CDR3 DNA reads TGTGCCAGTAGCAGAAACCTAGGACAGAGCCAGCATTTT.

The chain couples TRBV6-1 to TRBJ2-3; 9 bases fit TRBD2. The CDR3 extends over 14 amino acids. Germline V gene sequence: CDR1 MNHNS, CDR2 SASEGT. With V trimmed by 5 bases and J by 1 base, 1 base remained unmatched. The CDR3 coding sequence is TGTGCCAGCAGTTCTAGCGGGGGCACAGATACGCAGTATTTT. Protein: CASSSSGGTDTQYF.

The chain links TRBV5-6 to TRBJ2-3, with D unclear. Trimming removed 2 bases from V and 5 bases from J, with 12 bases in between. The CDR3 runs 14 residues. Per germline, CDR1 SGHDT and CDR2 YYEEEE. The CDR3 reads CASSFWPIGDTQYF. The DNA for the CDR3 is TGTGCCAGCAGCTTTTGGCCTATAGGAGATACGCAGTATTTT.

Here the CDR3 reads CSVGTRETQYF. The CDR3 bases are TGCAGCGTTGGAACCCGGGAGACCCAGTACTTC. J is TRBJ2-5 and V is TRBV29-1; D gene uncertain. V lost 4 bases and J lost 5, with 8 bases in between. Germline V gives CDR1 SQVTM, CDR2 ANQGSEA. The CDR3 sequence is 11 residues long.

The V call is TRBV6-1, the J call TRBJ2-4; D uncertain. Germline V gene data show CDR1 as MNHNS and CDR2 as SASEGT. Deletions cut 4 bases from V and 2 bases from J, with 12 bases between. The CDR3 runs 15 residues. The CDR3 bases are TGTGCCAGCAGTGGTTATCCGGTACCCAAAAACATTCAGTACTTC. This encodes CASSGYPVPKNIQYF.

The chain is built from TRBV5-6 and TRBJ2-1; 7 bases align to TRBD1. V gave up 1 base and J gave up 9 bases; unmatched junction bases: 4. The V gene's germline CDR1 is SGHDT and CDR2 YYEEEE. CDR3 size: 13 residues. In DNA form, the CDR3 reads TGTGCCAGCAGCTTGTTACAGGGGACTGAGCAGTTCTTC. This sequence encodes CASSLLQGTEQFF.

The chain joins TRBV18 to TRBJ1-1; D not resolved. The CDR3 totals 13 residues. With 6 bases removed from V and 5 bases from J, the gap between germline ends came to 13 bases. Germline V CDR1 and CDR2: KGHSH, LQKENI. CDR3 DNA: TGTGCCAGCTCGCGGGCGGGAGGAACTGAAGCTTTCTTT. Its translation is CASSRAGGTEAFF.

V is TRBV4-1 and J is TRBJ2-7; D remains ambiguous. The CDR3 has 15 amino acids. V lost 0 bases to trimming and J lost 6 bases, with 15 bases between them. Germline CDR1 and CDR2: MGHRA and YSYEKL. The DNA of the CDR3 is TGCGCCAGCAGCCAAGATCCGTCAGGTAAGGGCGAGCAGTACTTC. Amino acid sequence: CASSQDPSGKGEQYF.

V is TRBV30 and J is TRBJ2-5, with D unclear. The last part of the DNA fits TRBJ2-7 better; the J call may be wrong. The CDR3 loop spans 13 amino acids. Looked up from germline, CDR1 is GTSNPN and CDR2 is SVGIG (reference sequence). This chain's CDR3 is CAWSDAISYEQYF. The CDR3 coding sequence is TGTGCCTGGAGTGACGCTATCAGCTACGAGCAGTACTTC.

The rearrangement joins TRBV29-1 to TRBJ2-3, with a tentative D call TRBD2 (6 bases). Germline V gene data show CDR1 as SQVTM and CDR2 as ANQGSEA. The CDR3 contains 14 residues. V lost 4 bases and J 0 bases, leaving 11 bases between the germline ends. The CDR3 sequence: CSVVRGPSTDTQYF. CDR3 DNA sequence: TGCAGCGTTGTGCGGGGACCTAGCACAGATACGCAGTATTTT.

The CDR3: CASSFRPYNEQFF. CDR3 bases: TGTGCCAGCAGCTTCCGGCCCTACAATGAGCAGTTCTTC. The chain combines TRBV7-6 with TRBJ2-1; the D is unclear. CDR3 length: 13 amino acids. Germline CDR1 SGHVS, CDR2 FNYEAQ. V shed 3 bases and J shed 2 bases, with 5 bases lying between them. Drawing the rest from reference TRBV7-6 and TRBJ2-1, the complete variable domain is GAGVSQSPRYKVTKRGQDVALRCDPISGHVSLYWYRQALGQGPEFLTYFNYEAQQDKSGLPNDRFSAERPEGSISTLTIQRTEQRDSAMYRCASSFRPYNEQFFGPGTRLTVL.

The chain employs TRBV6-6 and TRBJ1-2, with D possibly being TRBD1 (6 bases). This CDR3 is built from 14 residues. CDR1 MNHNY and CDR2 SVGAGI come from the germline V gene (reference sequence). V was shortened by 6 bases and J by 1 base, with 12 bases between the two germline ends. CDR3 sequence reads: CASRKQGDNYGYTF. The DNA of the CDR3 is TGTGCCAGCAGGAAACAGGGAGATAACTATGGCTACACCTTC.

The rearrangement joins TRBV19 to TRBJ1-1; no clear D gene. V shed 3 bases and J shed 11 bases, with 13 bases lying between them. The CDR3 extends over 12 amino acids. CDR1 and CDR2 (germline): LNHDA, SQIVND (reference sequence). CDR3 amino acids: CASSIGARAAFF. CDR3 coding DNA: TGTGCCAGTAGTATCGGCGCACGGGCGGCTTTCTTT.

This sequence joins TRBV10-3 and TRBJ1-1; TRBD1 agrees at 9 bases. V shed 9 bases and J 2 bases; nucleotides not matched to a gene: 7. This CDR3 comprises 14 residues. The V gene's germline CDR1 is ENHRY and CDR2 SYGVKD. The CDR3 region has the DNA TGTGCCATATCCCCGGGACAGGGAAACACTGAAGCTTTCTTT. It yields the protein CAISPGQGNTEAFF.

The chain links TRBV20-1 to TRBJ2-5; 8 bases align to TRBD2. J lost 4 bases, V lost 8 bases, and 3 bases had no gene match. Per germline, CDR1 DFQATT and CDR2 SNEGSKA (reference sequence). The CDR3 spans 11 residues. The CDR3 loop reads CSRGGSETQYF. In DNA, the CDR3 is TGCAGTCGGGGGGGGTCAGAGACCCAGTACTTC.

The rearrangement links TRBV19 to TRBJ1-3; no definite D call. Trimming pared 5 bases from V and 1 base from J, leaving 6 bases between. This CDR3 contains 13 residues. CDR1 is LNHDA and CDR2 is SQIVND in the germline V gene (reference sequence). The CDR3 is CASSPVSGNTIYF. Here the CDR3 DNA reads TGTGCCAGTAGTCCCGTGTCTGGAAACACCATATATTTT.

This clone was seen a handful of times. V is TRBV14 and J is TRBJ2-5; 8 bases line up with TRBD2. J gave up 4 bases and V 4 bases, and 8 bases lay outside the gene matches. The CDR3 sequence is 15 residues long. Germline V lookup: CDR1 SGHDN, CDR2 FVKESK. The CDR3 loop is CASSPIAGPGETQYF. CDR3 bases: TGTGCCAGCAGCCCTATAGCGGGGCCGGGAGAGACCCAGTACTTC.

The rearrangement joins TRBV28 to TRBJ1-2, with D possibly matching TRBD1 (6 bases). Trimming stripped 5 bases from V and 7 bases from J, with 20 bases between. Germline values: CDR1 MDHEN, CDR2 SYDVKM. The length of the CDR3 is 15 residues. The CDR3 here is CASSPSLFDRSGYTF. The CDR3, as DNA: TGTGCCAGCAGTCCCTCCCTTTTTGACAGGAGTGGCTACACCTTC.

CDR3 bases: TGTGCCAGAAGCTTGATAGGGTGGACTAGCGGGAGTAGGTATGAGCAGTTCTTC. This translates into CARSLIGWTSGSRYEQFF. The chain links TRBV5-3 to TRBJ2-1, with 13 bases lining up with TRBD2. TRBV5-3 is designated an ORF whose function remains uncertain. CDR3 size: 18 residues. Trimming cost V 1 base and J 8 bases; bases outside gene matches: 12.

The chain combines TRBV2 with TRBJ2-3; 7 nucleotides align to TRBD2. The CDR3 is 12 residues long. The J segment lost 5 bases and the V segment lost 7 bases, leaving 3 bases of the junction unmatched. Germline values: CDR1 SNHLY, CDR2 FYNNEI. DNA for the CDR3: TGTGCCAGCAAGCCGGGGGGAGATACGCAGTATTTT. It yields the protein CASKPGGDTQYF.

The CDR3 DNA reads TGTGCCAGCAGCGGCCGTTGGGGGGAAAAACTGTTTTTT. This translates into CASSGRWGEKLFF. The chain carries TRBV7-2 and TRBJ1-4; the D gene is possibly TRBD1 (5 bases). The CDR3 totals 13 residues. V lost 5 bases, J lost 8 bases, and 12 bases lay in between. Germline CDR1 reads SGHTA; CDR2 reads FQGNSA.